This T cell receptor (beta chain) was identified in a study of cytomegalovirus exposure and HLA in healthy donors. Notes on this clone: What it binds is not known.

Findings and caveats of the study: In most subjects, TCR beta sequences reportedly gave accurate predictions of HLA-A and HLA-B alleles. Further analysis was carried out later, and it showed several of the most significant clusters appearing linked to common viral pathogens.

Healthy bone marrow donors made up the cohort. The CDR3 sequence is 14 residues long. CDR1 is LNHDA and CDR2 is SQIVND in the germline V gene (reference sequence). V lost 1 base to trimming and J lost 9 bases, with 13 bases between them. Primers: 60 Vbeta forward and 13 Jbeta reverse. Libraries were prepared by immunoSEQ multiplex PCR; TCRdb keeps only in-frame clonotypes and omits some of them. The data hold about 150,000 clones, with over 75% observed a single time. The receptor's source is a woman aged 40-49 years in good health and CMV-seronegative. Sequencing was done on a sample of PBMCs. J is TRBJ2-1 and V is TRBV19; the D is unclear. In nucleotides, the CDR3 is TGTGCCAGTAGTATAGTGGAGACTCGGAGTGAGCAGTTCTTC. Translated: CASSIVETRSEQFF.